These 14 T cell receptor beta chains came from one sample sequenced in a study of cytomegalovirus exposure and HLA in healthy donors. The assay was immunoSEQ multiplex PCR, and TCRdb's table has in-frame clones only and misses some. This sample has approximately 210,000 clones, with more than 70% found just once. Source material: PBMCs. All receptors derive from a woman under 30 in good health and CMV-seronegative.

The rearrangement uses TRBV19 and TRBJ2-7, with 10 bases lining up with TRBD1. CDR1 is LNHDA, CDR2 SQIVND, per germline (reference sequence). J lost 6 bases, V lost 1 base, and 3 bases had no gene match. There are 14 residues in the CDR3. This chain's CDR3 is CASSIGQGAVEQYF. For the CDR3, the DNA is TGTGCCAGTAGTATAGGACAGGGGGCGGTCGAGCAGTACTTC.

This rearrangement joins TRBV7-9 to TRBJ2-7; 8 bases are a match to TRBD1. CDR1 and CDR2 (germline): SEHNR, FQNEAQ (reference sequence). Trimming removed 5 bases from V and 7 bases from J; junction bases left unmatched: 4. The CDR3 loop spans 12 amino acids. The DNA of the CDR3 is TGTGCCAGCAGCCGGACAGGGAATGAGCAGTACTTC. Amino acid sequence: CASSRTGNEQYF.

The chain couples TRBV5-8 to TRBJ1-2; D remains ambiguous. The CDR3 runs to 12 residues. Germline lookup yields CDR1 SGHTS and CDR2 YDEGEE. Trimming removed 1 base from V and 6 bases from J, with 7 bases in between. CDR3 DNA sequence: TGTGCCAGCAGCTTGTGGCTCAATGGCTACACCTTC. Translating it yields CASSLWLNGYTF.

This chain connects TRBV5-5 to TRBJ2-3; D gene ambiguous. Germline values: CDR1 SGHKS, CDR2 YYEKEE (reference sequence). The CDR3 is 15 residues long. V dropped 6 bases and J dropped 2 bases, with 16 bases sitting between them. CDR3 in DNA: TGTGCCAGCACGTCGCGCCCGATGAACACAGATACGCAGTATTTT. It yields the protein CASTSRPMNTDTQYF.

The chain couples TRBV25-1 to TRBJ2-7, with 9 bases matching TRBD1. Trimming at V came to 4 bases and at J to 6 bases, leaving 10 bases not matched to a gene. The germline V gene encodes CDR1 MGHDK and CDR2 SYGVNS. The CDR3 is made up of 15 amino acids. In DNA form, the CDR3 reads TGTGCCAGCAGTGGGCGGACAGGGGTAGGCGGCGAGCAGTACTTC. This translates into CASSGRTGVGGEQYF.

This rearrangement joins TRBV30 to TRBJ2-7, with 9 nucleotides matching TRBD1. The trim removed 5 bases at V and 1 base at J, leaving 9 bases unmatched. CDR3 length: 15 amino acids. Germline CDR1 is GTSNPN and CDR2 is SVGIG (reference sequence). CDR3 DNA sequence: TGTGCCTGGGAGTGGGGGACAGGGTATTCCTACGAGCAGTACTTC. Its translation is CAWEWGTGYSYEQYF.

The chain employs TRBV6-1 and TRBJ2-1, with a weak D call TRBD2 (7 bases). This CDR3 region has 13 residues. Between the trimmed V and J ends, which lost 6 bases and 8 bases, there was a span of 14 bases. From germline, CDR1 is MNHNS and CDR2 SASEGT. This chain's CDR3 is CASSARGGDEQFF. Written as DNA, the CDR3 is TGTGCCAGCAGCGCACGAGGGGGGGATGAGCAGTTCTTC.

The chain has TRBV5-4 and TRBJ2-1; weak D call: TRBD2 (6 bases). Germline V gives CDR1 SGHNT, CDR2 YYREEE (reference sequence). The CDR3 loop spans 15 amino acids. Trimming pared 5 bases from V and 7 bases from J, leaving 19 bases between. The CDR3 sequence is CASSRASGSLNEQFF. The CDR3 DNA is TGTGCCAGCAGTCGAGCCTCCGGGAGCTTGAATGAGCAGTTCTTC.

This sequence joins TRBV6-1 and TRBJ2-6, with D perhaps matching TRBD1 (6 bases). The CDR3 consists of 14 residues. Trimming took 9 bases from V and 4 from J, leaving 13 bases between them. Germline V lookup: CDR1 MNHNS, CDR2 SASEGT. The CDR3 sequence is CASPWGPGANVLTF. CDR3 bases: TGTGCCAGTCCGTGGGGGCCCGGGGCCAACGTCCTGACTTTC.

The chain couples TRBV5-6 to TRBJ1-2; 7 nucleotides agree with TRBD1. The V and J ends lost 6 bases and 1 base, in that order; junction bases with no gene match: 6. Germline V gene data show CDR1 as SGHDT and CDR2 as YYEEEE. The CDR3 loop spans 14 amino acids. In nucleotides, the CDR3 is TGTGCCAGCACCCAGGGACAGCTTAACTATGGCTACACCTTC. It encodes CASTQGQLNYGYTF.

V gene TRBV13 combines with J gene TRBJ2-3; 7 positions match TRBD1. Germline V gene data show CDR1 as PRHDT and CDR2 as FYEKMQ (reference sequence). The trim removed 0 bases at V and 4 bases at J, leaving 16 bases unmatched. This CDR3 comprises 19 residues. Here the CDR3 reads CASSLGLRETGILADTQYF. CDR3 bases: TGTGCCAGCAGCTTAGGCCTTAGGGAGACAGGGATACTGGCAGATACGCAGTATTTT.

This clone showed up just a few times. The chain combines TRBV19 with TRBJ2-4; TRBD2 might be the D (5 bases). CDR1 and CDR2 (germline): LNHDA, SQIVND (reference sequence). The CDR3 runs 14 residues. V lost 5 bases, J lost 0 bases, and 8 bases lay in between. The CDR3 loop is CASSPGLAKNIQYF. The CDR3 DNA is TGTGCCAGTAGTCCGGGGTTAGCCAAAAACATTCAGTACTTC.

The table lists this clone with a few counts. The chain couples TRBV7-2 to TRBJ2-7; D remains ambiguous. The V and J ends lost 6 bases and 3 bases respectively, with 6 bases between them. This CDR3 region has 11 residues. The germline V gene encodes CDR1 SGHTA and CDR2 FQGNSA. The CDR3 DNA sequence: TGTGCCAGCAGTTCCAACTACGAGCAGTACTTC. It yields the protein CASSSNYEQYF.

This clone has only a few counts. CDR3 nucleotide sequence: TGTGCCAGCAGCATGGGACTAGCGGGAGGTAATGAGCAGTTCTTC. Translated, it gives CASSMGLAGGNEQFF. V usage is TRBV5-6 and J usage is TRBJ2-1, with 15 bases lining up with TRBD2. The CDR3 spans 15 residues. Germline V gives CDR1 SGHDT, CDR2 YYEEEE. Trimming cost V 4 bases and J 7 bases; bases outside gene matches: 3.